The present T cell receptor (beta chain) was sequenced within a study of shared clonotypes between healthy human individuals. Study context: Sampling drew on donors who were a couple of women and three men aged 18 to 49.

Donors had no recently reported acute infections or vaccinations and were HIV-negative. V lost 5 bases and J lost 8; bases outside the gene matches: 9. This CDR3 comprises 15 residues. Germline V gene lookup returns CDR1 MNHEY and CDR2 SMNVEV (reference sequence). At a deep level, the assay was run. Every subset had its genomic DNA shared out evenly among several immunoSEQ plates. The table came from immunoSEQ multiplex PCR; TCRdb's copy has only in-frame clones and leaves some out. The sample lists fewer than 650,000 clones, around three quarters occurring once. The sample was PBMCs. The V gene is TRBV27, the J gene TRBJ2-5, with 12 bases that match TRBD2. This TCR was recovered from a woman in her 40s in good health. Some clones in this sample may be carry-over from other donors' samples. CDR3 bases: TGTGCCAGCAGTCCCTCGACTAGCGGGAGTGCTACCCAGTACTTC. Amino acid sequence: CASSPSTSGSATQYF.